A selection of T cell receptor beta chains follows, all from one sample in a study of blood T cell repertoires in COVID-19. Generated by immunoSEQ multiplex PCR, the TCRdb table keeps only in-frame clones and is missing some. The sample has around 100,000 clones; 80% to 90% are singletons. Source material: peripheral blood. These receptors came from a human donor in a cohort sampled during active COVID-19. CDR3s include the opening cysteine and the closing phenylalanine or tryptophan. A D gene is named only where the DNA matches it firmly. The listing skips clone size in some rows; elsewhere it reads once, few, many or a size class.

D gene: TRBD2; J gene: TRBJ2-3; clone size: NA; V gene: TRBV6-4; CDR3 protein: CASSPLAGGIKDTQYF; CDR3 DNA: TGTGCCAGCAGTCCGTTAGCGGGAGGGATCAAAGATACGCAGTATTTT
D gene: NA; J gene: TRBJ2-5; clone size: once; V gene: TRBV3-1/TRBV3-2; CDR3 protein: CASSRRGGVETQYF; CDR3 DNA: TGTGCCAGCAGCCGGCGGGGCGGGGTCGAGACCCAGTACTTC
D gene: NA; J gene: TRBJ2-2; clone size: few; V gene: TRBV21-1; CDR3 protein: CASSRLVTGVAGELFF; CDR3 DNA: TGTGCCAGCAGCAGGCTGGTGACAGGGGTGGCCGGGGAGCTGTTTTTT
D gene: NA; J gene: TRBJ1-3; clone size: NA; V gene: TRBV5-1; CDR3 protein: CASSPRGGSGNTIYF; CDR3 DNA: TGCGCCAGCAGCCCGAGGGGGGGCTCTGGAAACACCATATATTTT
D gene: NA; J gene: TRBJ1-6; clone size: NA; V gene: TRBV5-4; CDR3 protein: CASSLSLPNSPLHF; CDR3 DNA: TGTGCCAGCAGCTTGTCACTGCCCAATTCACCCCTCCACTTT
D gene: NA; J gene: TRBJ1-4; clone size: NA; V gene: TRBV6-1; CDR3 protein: CASSEGGSYEKLFF; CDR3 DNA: TGTGCCAGCAGTGAGGGAGGCTCCTATGAAAAACTGTTTTTT
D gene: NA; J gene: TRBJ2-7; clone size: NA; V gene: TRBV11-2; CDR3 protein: CASSLEGGTHYEQYF; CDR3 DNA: TGTGCCAGCAGCTTAGAGGGGGGTACTCACTACGAGCAGTACTTC
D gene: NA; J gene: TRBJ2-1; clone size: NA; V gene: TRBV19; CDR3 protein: CASRRGGGYEQFF; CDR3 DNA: TGTGCCAGTAGGCGGGGAGGGGGGTATGAGCAGTTCTTC
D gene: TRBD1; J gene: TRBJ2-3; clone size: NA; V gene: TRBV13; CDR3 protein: CASSSEGGTGVGDTQYF; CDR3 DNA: TGTGCCAGCAGCTCTGAAGGTGGGACAGGGGTTGGAGATACGCAGTATTTT
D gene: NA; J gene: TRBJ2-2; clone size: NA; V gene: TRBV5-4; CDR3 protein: CASSLGSGRTGELFF; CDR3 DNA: TGTGCCAGCAGCTTGGGGAGTGGGAGGACCGGGGAGCTGTTTTTT
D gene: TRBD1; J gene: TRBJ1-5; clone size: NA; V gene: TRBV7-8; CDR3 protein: CASSPGQGVNQPQHF; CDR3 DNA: TGTGCCAGCAGCCCTGGACAGGGGGTTAACCAGCCCCAGCATTTT
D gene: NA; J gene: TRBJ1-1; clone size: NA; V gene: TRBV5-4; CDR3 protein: CASSLAQGSNTEAFF; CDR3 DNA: TGTGCCAGCAGCTTGGCCCAGGGATCGAACACTGAAGCTTTCTTT
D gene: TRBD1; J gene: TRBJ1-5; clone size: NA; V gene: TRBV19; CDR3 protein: CASSILAGGQSQPQHF; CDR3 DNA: TGTGCCAGTAGTATCCTGGCCGGGGGACAGAGTCAGCCCCAGCATTTT
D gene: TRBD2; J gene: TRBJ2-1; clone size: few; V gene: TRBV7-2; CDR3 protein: CASSLSGSAGNEQFF; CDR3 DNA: TGTGCCAGCAGCCTAAGCGGGAGTGCGGGGAATGAGCAGTTCTTC
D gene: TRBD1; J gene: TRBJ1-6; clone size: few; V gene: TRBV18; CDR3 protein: CASSPPHDRGRRSPLHF; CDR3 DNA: TGTGCCAGCTCACCACCACATGACAGGGGGCGTCGGTCACCCCTCCACTTT
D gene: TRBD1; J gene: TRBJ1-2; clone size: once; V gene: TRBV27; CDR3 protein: CASSFQGARGYTF; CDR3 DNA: TGTGCCAGCAGTTTCCAGGGGGCGCGAGGCTACACCTTC
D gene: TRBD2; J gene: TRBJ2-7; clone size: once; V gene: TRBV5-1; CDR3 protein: CASSPERGLARF; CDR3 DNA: TGCGCCAGCAGCCCCGAACGTGGACTAGCCCGCTTC
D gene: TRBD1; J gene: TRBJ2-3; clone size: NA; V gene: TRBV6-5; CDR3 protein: CASNPGTGAIDTQYF; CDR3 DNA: TGTGCCAGCAACCCCGGGACAGGGGCAATAGATACGCAGTATTTT
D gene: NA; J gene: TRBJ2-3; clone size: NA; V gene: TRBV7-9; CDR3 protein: CASSPTGTDTQYF; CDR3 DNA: TGTGCCAGCAGCCCTACGGGCACAGATACGCAGTATTTT
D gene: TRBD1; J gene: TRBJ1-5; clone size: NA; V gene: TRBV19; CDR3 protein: CASRADREYSNQPQHF; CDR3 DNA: TGTGCCAGCCGAGCTGACAGGGAATATAGCAATCAGCCCCAGCATTTT
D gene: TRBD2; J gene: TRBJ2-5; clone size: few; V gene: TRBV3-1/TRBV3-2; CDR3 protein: CASKGLAGVQGRETQYF; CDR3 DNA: TGTGCCAGCAAAGGGCTAGCGGGAGTTCAGGGACGGGAGACCCAGTACTTC
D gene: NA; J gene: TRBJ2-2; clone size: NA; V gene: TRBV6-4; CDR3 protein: CASSRERYTGELFF; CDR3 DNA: TGTGCCAGCTCTCGGGAGCGGTACACCGGGGAGCTGTTTTTT
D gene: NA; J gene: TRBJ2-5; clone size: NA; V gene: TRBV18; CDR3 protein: CASSPPAWTQYF; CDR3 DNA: TGTGCCAGCTCACCACCGGCTTGGACCCAGTACTTC
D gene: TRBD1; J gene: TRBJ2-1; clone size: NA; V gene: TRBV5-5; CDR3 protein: CASSSATGRSYNEQFF; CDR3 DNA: TGTGCCAGCAGCTCCGCGACAGGGAGATCCTACAATGAGCAGTTCTTC
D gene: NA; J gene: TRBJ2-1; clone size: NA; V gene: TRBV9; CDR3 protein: CASSGILGNNEQFF; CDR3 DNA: TGTGCCAGCAGCGGAATACTAGGTAACAATGAGCAGTTCTTC
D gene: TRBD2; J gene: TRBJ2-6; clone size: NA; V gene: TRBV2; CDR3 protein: CASRLAGSPGANVLTF; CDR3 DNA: TGTGCCAGCAGACTAGCGGGATCTCCTGGGGCCAACGTCCTGACTTTC
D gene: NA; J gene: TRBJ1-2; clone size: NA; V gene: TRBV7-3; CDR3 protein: CASSATTRDYGYTF; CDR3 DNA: TGTGCCAGCAGCGCCACCACCAGGGACTATGGCTACACCTTC
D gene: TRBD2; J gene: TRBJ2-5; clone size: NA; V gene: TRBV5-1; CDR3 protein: CASSPSGGGETQYF; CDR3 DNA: TGCGCCAGCAGCCCGAGCGGGGGTGGAGAGACCCAGTACTTC
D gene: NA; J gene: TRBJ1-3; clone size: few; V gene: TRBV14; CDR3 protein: CASSQDFTGNTIYF; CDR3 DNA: TGTGCCAGCAGCCAAGACTTTACAGGAAACACCATATATTTT
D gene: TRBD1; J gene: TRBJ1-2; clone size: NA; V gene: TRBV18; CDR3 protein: CASSGTGGARYGYTF; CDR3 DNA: TGTGCCAGCTCGGGGACAGGGGGTGCTCGCTATGGCTACACCTTC
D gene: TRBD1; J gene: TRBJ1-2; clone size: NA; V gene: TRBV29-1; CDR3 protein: CSVRTGSNYGYTF; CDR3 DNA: TGCAGCGTCCGGACAGGCTCTAACTATGGCTACACCTTC
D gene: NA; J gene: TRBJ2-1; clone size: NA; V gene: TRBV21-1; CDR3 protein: CASSKAKREVEQFF; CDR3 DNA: TGTGCCAGCAGCAAAGCGAAGCGGGAGGTTGAGCAGTTCTTC
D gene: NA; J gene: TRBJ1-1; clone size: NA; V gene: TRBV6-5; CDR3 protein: CASRIGFGGLAEAFF; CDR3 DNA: TGTGCCAGCAGGATTGGTTTCGGGGGGCTCGCTGAAGCTTTCTTT
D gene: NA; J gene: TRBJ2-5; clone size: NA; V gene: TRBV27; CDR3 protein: CASSQGLRETQYF; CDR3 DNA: TGTGCCAGCAGTCAGGGGCTCCGGGAGACCCAGTACTTC
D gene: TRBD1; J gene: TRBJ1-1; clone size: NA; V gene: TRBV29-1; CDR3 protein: CSVGPGGGVEAFF; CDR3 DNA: TGCAGCGTTGGCCCAGGGGGCGGAGTTGAAGCTTTCTTT
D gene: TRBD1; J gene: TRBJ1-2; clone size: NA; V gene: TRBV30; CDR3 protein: CAWSGDRGSYGYTF; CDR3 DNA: TGTGCCTGGAGTGGGGACAGAGGATCCTATGGCTACACCTTC
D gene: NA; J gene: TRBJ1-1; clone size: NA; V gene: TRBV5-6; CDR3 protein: CASSSDSEAFF; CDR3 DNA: TGTGCCAGCAGCTCAGACAGTGAAGCTTTCTTT
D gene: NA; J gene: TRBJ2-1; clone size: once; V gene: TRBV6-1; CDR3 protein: CASSEGQRVLHNEQFF; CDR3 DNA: TGTGCCAGCAGTGAAGGCCAGCGGGTTTTGCACAATGAGCAGTTCTTC
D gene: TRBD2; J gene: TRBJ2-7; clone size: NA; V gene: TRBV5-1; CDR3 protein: CASSSGTRDGEQYF; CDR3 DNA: TGCGCCAGCAGCTCCGGGACTAGAGATGGCGAGCAGTACTTC
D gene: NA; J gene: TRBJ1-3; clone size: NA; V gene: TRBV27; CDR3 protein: CASSLFSSSGNTIYF; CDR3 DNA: TGTGCCAGCAGTTTATTTTCCAGCTCTGGAAACACCATATATTTT
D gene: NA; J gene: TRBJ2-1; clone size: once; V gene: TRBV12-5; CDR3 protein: CASGLGGLNEQFF; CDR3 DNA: TGTGCTAGTGGTTTGGGCGGATTGAATGAGCAGTTCTTC
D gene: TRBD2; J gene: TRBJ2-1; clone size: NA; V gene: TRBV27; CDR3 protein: CASSALVVAGEGVEQFF; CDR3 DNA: TGTGCCAGCAGTGCCTTGGTAGTAGCGGGAGAAGGGGTTGAGCAGTTCTTC
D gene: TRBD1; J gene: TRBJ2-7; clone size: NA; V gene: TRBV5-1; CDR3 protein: CASRSGTGAYEQYF; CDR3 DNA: TGCGCCAGCAGATCCGGGACAGGGGCCTACGAGCAGTACTTC
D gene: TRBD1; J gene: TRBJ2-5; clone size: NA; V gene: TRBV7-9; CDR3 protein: CASSWTGGQETQYF; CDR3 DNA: TGTGCCAGCAGCTGGACAGGGGGTCAAGAGACCCAGTACTTC
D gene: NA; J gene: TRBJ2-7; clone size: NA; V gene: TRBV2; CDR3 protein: CASSEDLLPLSEQYF; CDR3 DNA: TGTGCCAGCAGTGAAGACCTCCTACCCCTCTCCGAGCAGTACTTC
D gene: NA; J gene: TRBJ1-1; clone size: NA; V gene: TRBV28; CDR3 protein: CASSFSREVTFF; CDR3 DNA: TGTGCCAGCAGTTTTTCGAGGGAGGTAACTTTCTTT
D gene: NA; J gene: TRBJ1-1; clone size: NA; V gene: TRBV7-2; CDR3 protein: CASSPTGTRGSTEAFF; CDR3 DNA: TGTGCCAGCAGCCCCACCGGGACAAGGGGAAGCACTGAAGCTTTCTTT